This T cell receptor (beta chain) is from a study of long-term antiretroviral therapy in people with HIV. Study observations and caveats: Pre-ART-expanded clones dominated the repertoire at all time points. Samples were collected from 2004 to 2017 under possibly less effective ART regimens.

Participants who had HIV were, without exception, treated in the United States. 1-10 million cryopreserved PBMC were held in samples before DNA extraction. A note on this clone: Its specificity is not known.

Germline trimming cut 3 bases from V and 2 bases from J; bases unmatched to any gene: 8. This CDR3 is 16 amino acids long. Germline loops: CDR1 SGHTA, CDR2 FQGNSA. Survey-level resolution applied to immunoSEQ assay v3.0. Sequenced by immunoSEQ multiplex PCR; TCRdb stores in-frame clones only, minus some. Of fewer than 30,000 clones in the sample, 79% were seen once. This receptor was obtained from a man aged 25 to 40 with HIV. The sequencing here drew on unsorted PBMCs, taken 2.1 years after starting antiretroviral therapy. The chain has TRBV7-2 and TRBJ2-3, with TRBD2 matching 7 bases. The CDR3 nucleotides are TGTGCCAGCAGCTTCCTCCAGCGGGGCCCCACAGATACGCAGTATTTT. Its translation: CASSFLQRGPTDTQYF.